This TCR beta chain emerged from a study of blood T cell repertoires in COVID-19. Study-wide background: The origin of the acute and convalescent COVID-19 samples was the United States, Italy and Spain. Sample material is recorded as cDNA or gDNA derived from T cells, B-cell-depleted T cells, or PBMCs.

As processed by the authors: Estimated nucleated cell counts came from reference gene primer amplification. Here immunoSEQ multiplex PCR was the method, and the copy in TCRdb shows in-frame clones only, minus some. V and J calls and clone size follow that table, whereas D and trimming were derived from the DNA. In the table there are just over 650,000 clones, 80% to 90% of which are singletons. CDR1 SGDLS and CDR2 YYNGEE come from the germline V gene. V trimming: 3 bases; J trimming: 12 bases; junction bases outside the gene matches: 6. This CDR3 has 12 amino acids. This chain links TRBV9 with TRBJ1-3; 7 nucleotides agree with TRBD1. The source of this sequence is a woman between 18 and 29 years old with acute or convalescent COVID-19. Input material: peripheral blood. The CDR3 region has the DNA TGTGCCAGCAGCGACCGGGACAGCGGCATATATTTT. Amino acids: CASSDRDSGIYF.